This T cell receptor beta chain was recovered during a study of blood T cell repertoires in COVID-19. Germline lookup yields CDR1 MDHEN and CDR2 SYDVKM. The CDR3 loop spans 12 amino acids. To note about this clone: A read error may produce the germline difference seen at one junction end.

This table comes from immunoSEQ multiplex PCR, and its TCRdb copy is limited to in-frame clones, with some not included. The sample lists 100,000 to 150,000 clones; about 89% were seen once. V gene TRBV28 combines with J gene TRBJ2-5; either TRBD1 or TRBD2 may supply D (6 bases each). This sequence was found in a man between 60 and 70 years old with COVID-19, enrolled during active disease. The sequencing input was peripheral blood. The DNA of the CDR3 is TGTGCCAGCACTTTAGGGGGGGAGACCCAGTACTTC. Translation gives CASTLGGETQYF.